Presented here are 8 T cell receptor beta chains from one specimen sequenced in a study of cytomegalovirus exposure and HLA in healthy donors (dated by TCRdb to the late 2010s). Library creation used the immunoSEQ multiplex PCR assay. The multiplex PCR relied on a mix of 60 forward primers for TCR Vbeta segments and 13 reverse primers for TCR Jbeta segments. Entries here come from immuneACCESS through TCRdb and include only in-frame sequences with V and J called. Some clones fail to appear in such tables; in the studies checked, an unresolved V gene covers under half of the shortfall, and the cause of the remainder is unknown. The sample profile shows about 120,000 clones; 74% of them were found once. About 2% of the sample is in the top ten clones. Sequenced: PBMCs. Receptors originate from a human donor in good health.

This rearrangement joins TRBV6-4 to TRBJ2-3; 14 bases map to TRBD2. The V gene's germline CDR1 is MRHNA and CDR2 SNTAGT. J gave up 6 bases and V 8 bases, and 7 bases lay outside the gene matches. The CDR3 sequence is 15 residues long. CDR3 loop: CASPRLAGGYDTQYF. In DNA form, the CDR3 reads TGTGCCAGCCCAAGACTAGCGGGAGGGTACGATACGCAGTATTTT.

CDR3 loop: CASSEQARGGRTDTQYF. CDR3 sequence (DNA): TGTGCCAGCAGTGAACAAGCGCGCGGGGGGCGGACAGATACGCAGTATTTT. This chain joins TRBV6-1 and TRBJ2-3, with TRBD2 matching 8 bases. This CDR3 comprises 17 residues. V was pared by 2 bases and J by 3 bases, with 10 bases of the junction left unmatched. Germline assignment: CDR1 MNHNS and CDR2 SASEGT.

This clone has a handful of counts. This CDR3 is CASSPDPGTSGEQYF. For the CDR3, the DNA is TGTGCCAGCAGTCCCGATCCCGGGACTTCCGGCGAGCAGTACTTC. The V call is TRBV6-1, the J call TRBJ2-7, with D perhaps matching TRBD2 (6 bases). There are 15 residues in the CDR3. In germline, CDR1 is MNHNS, CDR2 SASEGT. V lost 5 bases, J lost 6 bases, and 20 bases lay in between.

This clone has a single count. The rearrangement links TRBV7-2 to TRBJ2-2; maybe TRBD2 (5 bases). This CDR3 spans 14 amino acids. V lost 6 bases, J lost 1 base, and 9 bases lay in between. Per the germline V gene, CDR1 is SGHTA and CDR2 is FQGNSA. The CDR3 is CASRRGRNTGELFF. The CDR3 DNA sequence: TGTGCCAGCAGGAGAGGGAGGAACACCGGGGAGCTGTTTTTT.

V gene TRBV29-1 combines with J gene TRBJ2-1, with TRBD2 identical over 9 bases. After removal of 6 bases from V and 8 bases from J, the junction contained 11 bases not matched to a gene. Germline CDR1 reads SQVTM; CDR2 reads ANQGSEA. The CDR3 runs 14 residues. CDR3 amino acids: CSVVGPSGKYEQFF. The CDR3 nucleotides read TGCAGCGTGGTGGGGCCTAGCGGGAAATATGAGCAGTTCTTC.

The CDR3 sequence is CSVCPLLAASTDTQYF. The CDR3 DNA reads as TGCAGCGTTTGTCCGTTACTAGCGGCTAGCACAGATACGCAGTATTTT. This chain connects TRBV29-1 to TRBJ2-3; 8 nucleotides align to TRBD2. The CDR3 consists of 16 residues. With V trimmed by 5 bases and J by 0 bases, 10 bases remained unmatched. Germline V gene sequence: CDR1 SQVTM, CDR2 ANQGSEA.

The CDR3 coding sequence is TGTGCCAGTAGAACTAGCTCCTACGAGCAGTACTTC. This sequence encodes CASRTSSYEQYF. V usage is TRBV28 and J usage is TRBJ2-7, with D possibly matching TRBD2 (5 bases). Germline values: CDR1 MDHEN, CDR2 SYDVKM. The CDR3 sequence is 12 residues long. V lost 9 bases to trimming and J lost 0 bases, with 9 bases between them.

This rearrangement joins TRBV6-6 to TRBJ2-5; D call uncertain. Trimming pared 0 bases from V and 1 base from J, leaving 12 bases between. Germline CDR1 and CDR2: MNHNY and SVGAGI (reference sequence). CDR3 length: 16 amino acids. CDR3 nucleotides: TGTGCCAGCAGTTACTCGTTCAGTCCAATCCAAGAGACCCAGTACTTC. Its translation is CASSYSFSPIQETQYF.